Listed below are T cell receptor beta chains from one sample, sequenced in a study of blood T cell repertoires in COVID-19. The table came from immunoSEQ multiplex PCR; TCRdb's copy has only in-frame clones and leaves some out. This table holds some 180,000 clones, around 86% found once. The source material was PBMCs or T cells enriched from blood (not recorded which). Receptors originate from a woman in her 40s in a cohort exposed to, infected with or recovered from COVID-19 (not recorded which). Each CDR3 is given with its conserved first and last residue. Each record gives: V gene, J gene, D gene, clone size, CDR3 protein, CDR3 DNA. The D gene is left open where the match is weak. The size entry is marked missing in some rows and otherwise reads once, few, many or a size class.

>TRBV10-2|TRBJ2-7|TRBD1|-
CASSGPGTGKYYEQYF
TGCGCCAGCAGTGGGCCGGGGACAGGAAAGTACTACGAGCAGTACTTC
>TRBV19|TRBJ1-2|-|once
CASSELAVPYGYTF
TGTGCCAGTAGTGAACTCGCCGTACCCTATGGCTACACCTTC
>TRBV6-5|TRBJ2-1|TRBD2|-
CASSYPIAGGRNEQFF
TGTGCCAGCAGTTACCCGATAGCGGGGGGACGCAATGAGCAGTTCTTC
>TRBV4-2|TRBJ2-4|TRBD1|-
CASSHPDRGIQYF
TGTGCCAGCAGCCATCCTGACAGGGGCATTCAGTACTTC
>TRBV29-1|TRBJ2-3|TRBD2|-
CSVPYGGIDTQYF
TGCAGCGTCCCGTACGGGGGGATAGATACGCAGTATTTT
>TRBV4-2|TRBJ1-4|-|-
CASSPAAQGNEKLFF
TGTGCCAGCAGCCCGGCGGCCCAGGGAAATGAAAAACTGTTTTTT
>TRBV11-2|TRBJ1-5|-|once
CASSLRSGEGGQPQHF
TGTGCCAGCAGCTTAAGGTCGGGGGAAGGCGGTCAGCCCCAGCATTTT
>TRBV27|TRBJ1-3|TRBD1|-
CASSLVVPGTGYSGNTIYF
TGTGCCAGCAGTTTAGTGGTGCCCGGGACAGGGTACTCTGGAAACACCATATATTTT
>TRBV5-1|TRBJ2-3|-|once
CASSFYTHQSTDTQYF
TGCGCCAGCAGCTTCTATACCCACCAAAGCACAGATACGCAGTATTTT
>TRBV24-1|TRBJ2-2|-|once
CATSDFSRNTGELFF
TGTGCCACCAGTGATTTTTCCAGGAACACCGGGGAGCTGTTTTTT
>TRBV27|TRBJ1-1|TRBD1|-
CASSLGTPGGAGRYAFF
TGTGCCAGCAGTTTAGGGACACCAGGGGGCGCGGGAAGGTATGCTTTCTTT
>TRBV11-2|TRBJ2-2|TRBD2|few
CASRGLAGDRGTGELFF
TGTGCCAGCAGGGGACTAGCGGGGGATAGAGGCACCGGGGAGCTGTTTTTT
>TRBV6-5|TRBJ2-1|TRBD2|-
CASSRGLAGSNEQFF
TGTGCCAGCAGTCGGGGACTAGCGGGAAGCAATGAGCAGTTCTTC
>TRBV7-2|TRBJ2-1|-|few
CASTPNPGVVNEQFF
TGTGCCAGCACCCCAAATCCAGGGGTCGTCAATGAGCAGTTCTTC
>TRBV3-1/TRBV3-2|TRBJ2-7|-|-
CASSHLGGSRSYEQYF
TGTGCCAGCAGCCACCTTGGGGGGTCTCGCTCCTACGAGCAGTACTTC
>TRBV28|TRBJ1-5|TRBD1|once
CASSLGQGNQPQHF
TGTGCCAGCAGTCTGGGACAGGGCAATCAGCCCCAGCATTTT
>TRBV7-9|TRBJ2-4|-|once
CASSRLISKNIQYF
TGTGCCAGCAGCCGACTTATCTCCAAAAACATTCAGTACTTC
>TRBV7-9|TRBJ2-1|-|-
CASINPAKTSYNEQFF
TGTGCCAGCATCAACCCAGCGAAAACTTCCTACAATGAGCAGTTCTTC
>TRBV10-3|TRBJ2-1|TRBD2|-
CAISGLAGGGSYNEQFF
TGTGCCATCAGCGGACTAGCGGGAGGGGGGTCCTACAATGAGCAGTTCTTC
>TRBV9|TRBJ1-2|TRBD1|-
CASSVGTGFKNYGYTF
TGTGCCAGCAGCGTGGGGACAGGGTTTAAAAACTATGGCTACACCTTC
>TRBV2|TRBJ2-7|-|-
CASRSQGEQYF
TGTGCCAGCAGGTCACAGGGCGAGCAGTACTTC
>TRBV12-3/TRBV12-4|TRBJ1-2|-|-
CASSFGYGYTF
TGTGCCAGCAGTTTCGGCTATGGCTACACCTTC
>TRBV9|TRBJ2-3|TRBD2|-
CASSQRGIFTDTQYF
TGTGCCAGCAGCCAGCGGGGGATATTCACAGATACGCAGTATTTT